This T cell receptor (beta chain) came from a study of chemoradiotherapy in HPV16-positive cancers. This clone was picked up one time. The germline V and J ends were trimmed by 4 bases and 6 bases, with 18 bases remaining between them. This CDR3 contains 15 residues. Germline V gives CDR1 SGHNT, CDR2 YYREEE (reference sequence). Profiled with immunoSEQ multiplex PCR; TCRdb holds only in-frame clones, not every one. The sample includes about 2,800 clones, around nine tenths of them seen just once. Sequencing used tumor tissue, obtained from a patient who underwent chemoradiotherapy. The receptor was isolated from a human donor with HPV-associated anogenital cancer. The chain combines TRBV5-4 with TRBJ2-3; possibly TRBD2 for D (7 bases). This CDR3 is CASSEPARGGDTQYF. CDR3 bases: TGTGCCAGCAGCGAACCAGCTAGGGGGGGCGATACGCAGTATTTT.